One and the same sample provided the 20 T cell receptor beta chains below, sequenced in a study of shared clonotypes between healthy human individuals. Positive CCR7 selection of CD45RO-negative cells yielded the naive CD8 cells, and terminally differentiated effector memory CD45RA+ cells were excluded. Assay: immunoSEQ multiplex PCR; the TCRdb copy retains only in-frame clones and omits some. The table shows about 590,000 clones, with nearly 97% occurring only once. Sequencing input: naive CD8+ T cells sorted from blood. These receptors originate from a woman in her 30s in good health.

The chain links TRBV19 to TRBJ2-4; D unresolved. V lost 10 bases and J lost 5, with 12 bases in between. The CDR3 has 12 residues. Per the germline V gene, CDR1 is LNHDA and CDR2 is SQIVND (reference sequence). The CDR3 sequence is CATTAGENIQYF. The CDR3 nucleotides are TGTGCCACCACCGCCGGAGAAAACATTCAGTACTTC.

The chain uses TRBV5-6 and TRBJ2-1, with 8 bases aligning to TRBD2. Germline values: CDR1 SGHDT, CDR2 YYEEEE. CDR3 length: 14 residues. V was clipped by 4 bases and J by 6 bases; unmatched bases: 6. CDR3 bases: TGTGCCAGCAGCGAAGAGGGACTAGTCAATGAGCAGTTCTTC. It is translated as CASSEEGLVNEQFF.

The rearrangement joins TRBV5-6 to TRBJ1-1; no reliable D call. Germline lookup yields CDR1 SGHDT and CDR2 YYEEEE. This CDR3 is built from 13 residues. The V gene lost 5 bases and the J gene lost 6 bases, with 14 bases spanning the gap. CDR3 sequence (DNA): TGTGCCAGCAGTTCAGCCAGCGGCGCTGAAGCTTTCTTT. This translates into CASSSASGAEAFF.

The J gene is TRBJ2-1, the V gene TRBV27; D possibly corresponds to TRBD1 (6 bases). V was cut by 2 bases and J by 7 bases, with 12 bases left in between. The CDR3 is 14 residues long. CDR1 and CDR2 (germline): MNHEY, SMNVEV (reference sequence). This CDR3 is CASSLGQGWNEQFF. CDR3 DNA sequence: TGTGCCAGCAGTTTAGGGCAGGGGTGGAATGAGCAGTTCTTC.

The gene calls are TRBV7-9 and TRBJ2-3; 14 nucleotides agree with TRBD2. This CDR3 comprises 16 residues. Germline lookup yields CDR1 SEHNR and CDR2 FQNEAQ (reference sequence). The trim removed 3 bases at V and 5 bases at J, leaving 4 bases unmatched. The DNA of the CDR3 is TGTGCCAGCAGCTTCCCGACTAGCGGGAGGGAAGATACGCAGTATTTT. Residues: CASSFPTSGREDTQYF.

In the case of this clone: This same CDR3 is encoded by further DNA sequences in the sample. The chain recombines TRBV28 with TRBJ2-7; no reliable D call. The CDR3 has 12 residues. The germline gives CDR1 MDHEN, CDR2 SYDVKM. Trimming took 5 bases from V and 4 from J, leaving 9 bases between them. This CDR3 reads CASSPDPYEQYF. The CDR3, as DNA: TGTGCCAGCAGTCCGGACCCGTACGAGCAGTACTTC.

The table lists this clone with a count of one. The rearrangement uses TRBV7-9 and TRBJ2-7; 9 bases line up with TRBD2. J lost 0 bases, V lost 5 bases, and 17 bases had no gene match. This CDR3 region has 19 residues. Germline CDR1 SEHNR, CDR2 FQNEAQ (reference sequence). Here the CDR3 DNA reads TGTGCCAGCAGCACCAGACGTCAGGGCTCAGCGGGAGGCTCCTACGAGCAGTACTTC. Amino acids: CASSTRRQGSAGGSYEQYF.

The CDR3 DNA reads TGCGCCAGCTCCCCCCGGGGAGGAACGGACGAGCAGTACTTC. Protein sequence: CASSPRGGTDEQYF. This chain connects TRBV10-2 to TRBJ2-7; D is perhaps TRBD2 (6 bases). The CDR3 loop spans 14 amino acids. The V end lost 8 bases, the J end lost 5 bases, and 19 bases lay between the germline ends. Germline V gene lookup returns CDR1 WSHSY and CDR2 SAAADI.

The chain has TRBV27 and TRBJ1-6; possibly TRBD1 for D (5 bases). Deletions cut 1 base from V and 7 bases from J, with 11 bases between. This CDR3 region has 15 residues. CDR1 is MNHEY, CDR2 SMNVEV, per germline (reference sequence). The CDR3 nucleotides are TGTGCCAGCAGTTTATACGAGGGGCACAATTCACCCCTCCACTTT. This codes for CASSLYEGHNSPLHF.

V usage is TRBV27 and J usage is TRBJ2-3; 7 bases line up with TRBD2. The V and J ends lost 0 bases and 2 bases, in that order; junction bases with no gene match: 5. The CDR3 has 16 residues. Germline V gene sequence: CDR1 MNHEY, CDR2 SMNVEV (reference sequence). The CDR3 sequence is CASSLSAGTNTDTQYF. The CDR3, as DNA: TGTGCCAGCAGTTTATCGGCGGGGACTAACACAGATACGCAGTATTTT.

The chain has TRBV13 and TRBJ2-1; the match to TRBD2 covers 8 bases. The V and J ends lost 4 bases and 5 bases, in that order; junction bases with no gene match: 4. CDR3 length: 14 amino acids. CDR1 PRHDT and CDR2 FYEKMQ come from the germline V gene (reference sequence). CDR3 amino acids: CASSSSGSHNEQFF. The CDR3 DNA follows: TGTGCCAGCAGCTCCAGCGGGAGCCACAATGAGCAGTTCTTC.

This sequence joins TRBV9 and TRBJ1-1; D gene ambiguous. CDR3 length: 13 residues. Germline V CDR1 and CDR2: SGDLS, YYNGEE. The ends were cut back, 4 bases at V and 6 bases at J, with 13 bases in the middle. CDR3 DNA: TGTGCCAGCAGCCCCCCCGGGGTGGCTGAAGCTTTCTTT. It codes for CASSPPGVAEAFF.

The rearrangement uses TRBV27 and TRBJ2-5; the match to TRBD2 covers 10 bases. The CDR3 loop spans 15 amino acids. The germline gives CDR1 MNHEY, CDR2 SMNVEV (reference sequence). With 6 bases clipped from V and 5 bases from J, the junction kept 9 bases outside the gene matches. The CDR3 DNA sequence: TGTGCCAGCAGACCGGGGACTAGCGAGGGGGAGACCCAGTACTTC. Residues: CASRPGTSEGETQYF.

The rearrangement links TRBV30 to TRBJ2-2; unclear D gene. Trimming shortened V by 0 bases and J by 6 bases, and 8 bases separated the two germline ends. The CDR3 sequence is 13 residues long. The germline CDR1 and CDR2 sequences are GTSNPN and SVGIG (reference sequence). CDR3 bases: TGTGCCTGGAGTGTAAGCGAGGCCGGGGAGCTGTTTTTT. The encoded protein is CAWSVSEAGELFF.

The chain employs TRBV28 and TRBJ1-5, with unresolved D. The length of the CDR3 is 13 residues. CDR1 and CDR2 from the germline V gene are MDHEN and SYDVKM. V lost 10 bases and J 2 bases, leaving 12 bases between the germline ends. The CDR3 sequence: CATSPRGNQPQHF. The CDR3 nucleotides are TGTGCCACGTCCCCTCGTGGCAATCAGCCCCAGCATTTT.

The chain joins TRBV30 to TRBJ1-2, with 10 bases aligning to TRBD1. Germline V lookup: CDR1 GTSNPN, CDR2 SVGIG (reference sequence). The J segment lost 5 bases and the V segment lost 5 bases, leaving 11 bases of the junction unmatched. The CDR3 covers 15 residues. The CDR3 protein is CAWRDRGIGSYGYTF. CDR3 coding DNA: TGTGCCTGGCGGGACAGGGGAATAGGATCGTATGGCTACACCTTC.

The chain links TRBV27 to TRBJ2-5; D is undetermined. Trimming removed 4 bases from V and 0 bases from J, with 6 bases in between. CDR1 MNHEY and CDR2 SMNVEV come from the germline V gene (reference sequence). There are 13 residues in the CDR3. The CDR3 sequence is CASSYHNQETQYF. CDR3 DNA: TGTGCCAGCAGTTACCACAACCAAGAGACCCAGTACTTC.

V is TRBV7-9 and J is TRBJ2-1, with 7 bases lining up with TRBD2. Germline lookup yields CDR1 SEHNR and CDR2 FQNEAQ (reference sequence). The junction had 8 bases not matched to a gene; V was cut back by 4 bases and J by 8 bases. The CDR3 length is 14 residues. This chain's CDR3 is CASSSSSGSDEQFF. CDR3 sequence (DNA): TGTGCCAGCAGCTCATCTAGCGGTTCCGATGAGCAGTTCTTC. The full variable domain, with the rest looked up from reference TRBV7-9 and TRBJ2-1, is DTGVSQNPRHKITKRGQNVTFRCDPISEHNRLYWYRQTLGQGPEFLTYFQNEAQLEKSRLLSDRFSAERPKGSFSTLEIQRTEQGDSAMYLCASSSSSGSDEQFFGPGTRLTVL.

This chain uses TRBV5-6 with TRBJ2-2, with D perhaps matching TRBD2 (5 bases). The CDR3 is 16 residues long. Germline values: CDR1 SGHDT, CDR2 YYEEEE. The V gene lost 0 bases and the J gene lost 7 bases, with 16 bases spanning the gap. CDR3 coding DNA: TGTGCCAGCAGCTTGGAGAGTTCAGGAGGCGGCGGGGAGCTGTTTTTT. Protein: CASSLESSGGGGELFF. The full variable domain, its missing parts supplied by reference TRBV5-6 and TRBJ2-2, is DAGVTQSPTHLIKTRGQQVTLRCSPKSGHDTVSWYQQALGQGPQFIFQYYEEEERQRGNFPDRFSGHQFPNYSSELNVNALLLGDSALYLCASSLESSGGGGELFFGEGSRLTVL.

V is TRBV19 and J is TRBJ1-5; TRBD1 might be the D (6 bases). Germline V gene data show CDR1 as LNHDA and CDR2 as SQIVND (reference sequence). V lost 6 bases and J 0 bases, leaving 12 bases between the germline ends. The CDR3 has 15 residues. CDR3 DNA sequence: TGTGCCAGTAGATCCGACAGGATTAGCAATCAGCCCCAGCATTTT. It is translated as CASRSDRISNQPQHF.